The present T cell receptor beta chain was sequenced within a study of shared clonotypes between healthy human individuals. The table came from immunoSEQ multiplex PCR; TCRdb's copy has only in-frame clones and leaves some out. The profile covers 550,000 to 700,000 clones, with roughly 72% appearing a single time and around 1.7% taken by the ten largest. The table lists this clone with a count of one. The ends were cut back, 0 bases at V and 7 bases at J, with 9 bases in the middle. The CDR3 is 13 amino acids. CDR1 and CDR2 (germline): ENHRY, SYGVKD. The V call is TRBV10-3, the J call TRBJ1-2; D ambiguous. This sequence originates from a woman aged 25 to 39 in good health. The sequenced sample was memory CD4+ T cells sorted from blood. Subset in this sample: CD45RA-negative fraction. In nucleotides, the CDR3 is TGTGCCATCAGTGAGTCAGCATACGCTGGCTACACCTTC. It codes for CAISESAYAGYTF.